This T cell receptor beta chain stems from a study of memory CD4+ T cells and cytomegalovirus serostatus. The sort gate was single viable CD3+CD4+CD8-CD45RO+ cells for memory CD4+ T cells. Serostatus was set by detecting CMV pp150, pp28, p38, p52 IgG. Profiling relied on immunoSEQ multiplex PCR, and the TCRdb table lists in-frame clones only, not all of them. The sample yields around 44,000 clones, around 78% seen once. Study-level findings and limits: CD4+ memory repertoires contained 67 of 164 reported CMV TCRbeta sequences. A US-trained random forest predicted CMV serostatus with median AUC around 0.9.

To note about this clone: The antigen is unknown.

V trimming: 8 bases; J trimming: 2 bases; junction bases outside the gene matches: 11. The CDR3 length is 15 residues. Germline lookup yields CDR1 MNHNS and CDR2 SASEGT. V and J are TRBV6-1 and TRBJ2-7, with TRBD1 matching over 8 bases. The source is an adult in good health and CMV-seronegative. Sequences were obtained from memory CD4+ T cells from blood. The CDR3 protein is CASSRSGQATYEQYF. CDR3 nucleotide sequence: TGTGCCAGCTCCCGATCGGGACAGGCCACCTACGAGCAGTACTTC.